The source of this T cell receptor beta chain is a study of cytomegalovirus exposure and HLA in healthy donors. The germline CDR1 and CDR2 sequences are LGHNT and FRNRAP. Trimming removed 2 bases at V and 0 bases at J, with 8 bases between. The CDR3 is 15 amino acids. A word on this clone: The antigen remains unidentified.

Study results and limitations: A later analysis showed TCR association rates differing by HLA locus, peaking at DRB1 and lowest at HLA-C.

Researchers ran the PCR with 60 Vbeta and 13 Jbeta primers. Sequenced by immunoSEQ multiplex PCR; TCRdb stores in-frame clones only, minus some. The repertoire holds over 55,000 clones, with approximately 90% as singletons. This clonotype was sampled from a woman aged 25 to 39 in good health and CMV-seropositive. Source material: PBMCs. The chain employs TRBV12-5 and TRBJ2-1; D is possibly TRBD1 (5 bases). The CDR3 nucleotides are TGTGCTAGTGGTTTGCAGGGTAGCTCCTACAATGAGCAGTTCTTC. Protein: CASGLQGSSYNEQFF.